The clone carrying this T cell receptor beta chain was found a few times. Via MiXCR, TCRdb re-called the RT-PCR reads, giving one row per CDR3 protein. The profile shows 390,000 or so distinct CDR3 sequences, roughly 16% of them singletons. This record comes from a study of patients and donors after allogeneic stem cell transplantation. Per the germline V gene, CDR1 is LNHNV and CDR2 is YYDKDF (reference sequence). The V end lost 0 bases, the J end lost 4 bases, and 12 bases lay between the germline ends. The CDR3 is made up of 15 amino acids. This TCR was sampled from a human donor who was either an allogeneic HSCT recipient or a stem cell or donor lymphocyte infusion donor (not recorded which). It is not recorded whose cells these are; they may come from a transplant donor. The specimen sequenced was blood, either unsorted or a sorted T cell fraction (not recorded which). J is TRBJ1-2 and V is TRBV15; a possible D gene is TRBD1 (5 bases). CDR3 DNA: TGTGCCACCAGCAGAGACCGGGACCTTCCCTATGGCTACACCTTC. Its protein is CATSRDRDLPYGYTF.